This T cell receptor beta chain is drawn from a study of cytomegalovirus exposure and HLA in healthy donors. Overall study findings and caveats: Rare sequences made up most TCRs, while some public TCRs were found in many donors. Sequencing depth roughly uniform across donors was assumed in presence/absence analyses.

Per germline, CDR1 SGHTA and CDR2 FQGTGA. The CDR3 loop spans 16 amino acids. V was trimmed by 1 base and J by 2 bases, leaving 11 bases between them. The study ran its PCR with 60 Vbeta and 13 Jbeta primers. The repertoire was sequenced with immunoSEQ multiplex PCR; TCRdb's copy has only in-frame clones and lacks some. The sample consists of under 200,000 clones, 70% to 80% of them appearing once. Comments on this clone: The antigen is not known.

The V gene is TRBV7-3, the J gene TRBJ2-2; no clear D. This clonotype was obtained from a young man in good health and CMV-seronegative. Source material: PBMCs. CDR3 loop: CASSLSGVINTGELFF. CDR3 coding DNA: TGTGCCAGCAGCTTAAGTGGAGTGATAAACACCGGGGAGCTGTTTTTT.